These 17 T cell receptor beta chains share one sample of origin, sequenced in a study of control samples from healthy donors and cancer patients. Some clones are missing from TCRdb's copy, which holds only in-frame ones; the method was immunoSEQ multiplex PCR. The table lists about 140,000 clones, less than 90% of them singletons. The sequencing input was blood. The receptors were gathered from a woman younger than 45 in good health.

As for this clone: The same CDR3 also results from other DNA sequences found in this sample. This chain links TRBV3-1 (or the pseudogene TRBV3-2) with TRBJ1-1; TRBD1 might be the D (6 bases). The germline CDR1 and CDR2 sequences are LGHDT and YNNKEL (reference sequence). V was pared by 0 bases and J by 5 bases, with 10 bases between. The CDR3 length is 14 residues. The DNA of the CDR3 is TGTGCCAGCAGCCAAGACAGGGGTTGGACTGAAGCTTTCTTT. This encodes CASSQDRGWTEAFF.

The chain carries TRBV7-2 and TRBJ2-2; D possibly corresponds to TRBD2 (6 bases). Germline CDR1 is SGHTA and CDR2 is FQGNSA. This CDR3 region has 13 residues. Trimming removed 5 bases at V and 8 bases at J, with 12 bases between. The CDR3 region is CASSGGAEGELFF. The CDR3 nucleotides are TGTGCCAGCAGCGGAGGGGCTGAAGGGGAGCTGTTTTTT. The variable domain in full, with the rest retrieved from reference TRBV7-2 and TRBJ2-2, is GAGVSQSPSNKVTEKGKDVELRCDPISGHTALYWYRQSLGQGLEFLIYFQGNSAPDKSGLPSDRFSAERTGGSVSTLTIQRTQQEDSAVYLCASSGGAEGELFFGEGSRLTVL.

This clone was seen many times. Other nucleotide sequences in the sample specify the same CDR3. The V call is TRBV7-9, the J call TRBJ1-1, with D perhaps TRBD1 (5 bases). Germline lookup yields CDR1 SEHNR and CDR2 FQNEAQ (reference sequence). The V end was cut by 2 bases, the J end by 2 bases, with 9 bases between. CDR3 size: 14 residues. DNA for the CDR3: TGTGCCAGCAGCTTATTGGGGCACAACACTGAAGCTTTCTTT. Amino acid sequence: CASSLLGHNTEAFF.

The rearrangement joins TRBV11-2 to TRBJ1-2; D not certain. The CDR3 runs to 16 residues. Germline V lookup: CDR1 SGHAT, CDR2 FQNNGV. Between the trimmed V and J ends, which lost 5 bases and 8 bases, there was a span of 24 bases. The CDR3 nucleotides read TGTGCCAGCAGCCGAGACGCCCCTGGACCCCGACGGGGCTACACCTTC. Residues: CASSRDAPGPRRGYTF.

The chain recombines TRBV28 with TRBJ2-1; D not certain. Germline-derived CDR1 and CDR2 are MDHEN and SYDVKM. Trimming took off 2 bases at V and 3 bases at J, with 8 bases between the two ends. CDR3 length equals 14 residues. CDR3 residues: CASSLLVGYNEQFF. The CDR3, as DNA: TGTGCCAGCAGTTTACTGGTCGGCTACAATGAGCAGTTCTTC.

The chain has TRBV2 and TRBJ2-3; TRBD2 agrees at 7 bases. Trimming took 7 bases from V and 3 from J; bases not matched to a gene: 7. The CDR3 has 14 residues. Looked up from germline, CDR1 is SNHLY and CDR2 is FYNNEI. CDR3: CASIPLASTDTQYF. DNA for the CDR3: TGTGCCAGCATCCCACTAGCGTCGACAGATACGCAGTATTTT.

This clone was counted a few times. This sequence joins TRBV5-1 and TRBJ1-2; 7 bases are shared with TRBD1. Germline V CDR1 and CDR2: SGHRS, YFSETQ. V lost 4 bases to trimming and J lost 4 bases; unmatched junction nucleotides: 10. The CDR3 is 15 residues long. CDR3 protein: CASSRQGTDTYGYTF. DNA of the CDR3: TGCGCCAGCAGCCGCCAGGGGACAGATACCTATGGCTACACCTTC.

The chain links TRBV11-2 to TRBJ1-6; 8 bases fit TRBD1. The CDR3 contains 17 residues. Germline assignment: CDR1 SGHAT and CDR2 FQNNGV. After removal of 4 bases from V and 8 bases from J, the junction contained 13 bases not matched to a gene. As DNA, the CDR3 is TGTGCCAGCAGCTCACTCTATGGCCAGGGGGCGTATTCACCCCTCCACTTT. Protein product: CASSSLYGQGAYSPLHF.

This rearrangement joins TRBV2 to TRBJ1-1; 7 nucleotides align to TRBD1. V lost 7 bases to trimming and J lost 5 bases; unmatched junction nucleotides: 10. Germline CDR1 and CDR2: SNHLY and FYNNEI. The CDR3 is 14 amino acids. Here the CDR3 DNA reads TGTGCCAGCAACCCCCTGACAGGGAAGACTGAAGCTTTCTTT. It encodes CASNPLTGKTEAFF. Drawing the rest from reference TRBV2 and TRBJ1-1, the complete variable domain is EPEVTQTPSHQVTQMGQEVILRCVPISNHLYFYWYRQILGQKVEFLVSFYNNEISEKSEIFDDQFSVERPDGSNFTLKIRSTKLEDSAMYFCASNPLTGKTEAFFGQGTRLTVV.

This chain links TRBV2 with TRBJ2-5; 7 bases are shared with TRBD2. This CDR3 is built from 13 residues. J gave up 4 bases and V 6 bases, and 5 bases lay outside the gene matches. Germline V gene data show CDR1 as SNHLY and CDR2 as FYNNEI. The CDR3 region is CASRGSGIETQYF. CDR3 nucleotide sequence: TGTGCCAGCAGGGGAAGCGGGATAGAGACCCAGTACTTC. Drawing the rest from reference TRBV2 and TRBJ2-5, the complete variable domain is EPEVTQTPSHQVTQMGQEVILRCVPISNHLYFYWYRQILGQKVEFLVSFYNNEISEKSEIFDDQFSVERPDGSNFTLKIRSTKLEDSAMYFCASRGSGIETQYFGPGTRLLVL.

V and J are TRBV5-1 and TRBJ1-1; TRBD1 is a possible D gene (5 bases). The CDR3 spans 12 residues. V dropped 0 bases and J dropped 11 bases, with 11 bases sitting between them. Germline loops: CDR1 SGHRS, CDR2 YFSETQ. The CDR3 bases are TGCGCCAGCAGCTTGGAGGGGTCTGGGGCTTTCTTT. Protein product: CASSLEGSGAFF.

This clone was seen just once. The rearrangement joins TRBV11-1 to TRBJ1-1; D gene ambiguous. The germline V gene encodes CDR1 SGHAT and CDR2 FQDESV (reference sequence). Trimming pared 1 base from V and 8 bases from J, leaving 8 bases between. The CDR3 covers 12 residues. The CDR3 nucleotides read TGTGCCAGCAGCTTAGTAGACCAAGAAGCTTTCTTT. This gives the protein CASSLVDQEAFF.

This chain connects TRBV27 to TRBJ2-7; TRBD2 matches 13 bases. CDR1 MNHEY and CDR2 SMNVEV come from the germline V gene (reference sequence). Trimming took 4 bases from V and 3 from J; bases not matched to a gene: 6. The CDR3 loop spans 16 amino acids. The CDR3 region is CASSSQRTSGSYEQYF. The CDR3 region has the DNA TGTGCCAGCAGTTCCCAACGGACTAGCGGGAGCTACGAGCAGTACTTC.

The chain carries TRBV7-2 and TRBJ2-6, with D perhaps matching TRBD1 (5 bases). Germline V gives CDR1 SGHTA, CDR2 FQGNSA. Trimming left V 3 bases short and J 2 bases short, with 8 bases between. The CDR3 sequence is 15 residues long. CDR3 protein: CASSFAGTGANVLTF. The DNA of the CDR3 is TGTGCCAGCAGCTTCGCAGGGACTGGGGCCAACGTCCTGACTTTC.

V gene TRBV20-1 combines with J gene TRBJ1-2; D gene ambiguous. The V gene lost 3 bases and the J gene lost 0 bases, with 8 bases spanning the gap. Germline V CDR1 and CDR2: DFQATT, SNEGSKA (reference sequence). This CDR3 has 13 amino acids. In nucleotides, the CDR3 is TGCAGTGCTAGTCCGGTAGCTAACTATGGCTACACCTTC. Its protein is CSASPVANYGYTF.

This chain joins TRBV18 and TRBJ2-2, with 8 bases matching TRBD1. CDR1 KGHSH and CDR2 LQKENI come from the germline V gene. The CDR3 consists of 16 residues. J lost 3 bases, V lost 3 bases, and 6 bases had no gene match. CDR3 nucleotide sequence: TGTGCCAGCTCACCTTATGACAGGGGCCACACCGGGGAGCTGTTTTTT. Its translation is CASSPYDRGHTGELFF. Full variable domain (remainder filled in from reference TRBV18 and TRBJ2-2): NAGVMQNPRHLVRRRGQEARLRCSPMKGHSHVYWYRQLPEEGLKFMVYLQKENIIDESGMPKERFSAEFPKEGPSILRIQQVVRGDSAAYFCASSPYDRGHTGELFFGEGSRLTVL.

The chain joins TRBV6-5 to TRBJ1-4; 8 nucleotides line up with TRBD1. The CDR3 loop spans 15 amino acids. Germline CDR1 MNHEY, CDR2 SVGAGI. The trim removed 6 bases at V and 3 bases at J, leaving 6 bases unmatched. The CDR3 sequence is CASRTTDRANEKLFF. CDR3 nucleotide sequence: TGTGCCAGCAGAACCACGGACAGGGCTAATGAAAAACTGTTTTTT.